This entry features one TCR beta chain sequence. This CDR3 has 16 residues. Germline CDR1 is MNHEY and CDR2 is SMNVEV (reference sequence). Trimming shortened V by 4 bases and J by 0 bases, and 15 bases separated the two germline ends. As handled by the study authors: Estimated nucleated cell counts came from reference gene primer amplification. TCRdb keeps only in-frame clones here, not all; method: immunoSEQ multiplex PCR. The DNA gave D and trimming, while V, J and clone size come from that table. The table lists a few hundred thousand clones, more than 75% of them singletons. These data belong to a study of blood T cell repertoires in COVID-19. Study details: T cells, B-cell-depleted T cells, or PBMCs supplied cDNA or gDNA.

This chain links TRBV27 with TRBJ1-1, with a weak D call TRBD1 (5 bases). The specimen was PBMCs or T cells enriched from blood (not recorded which). The receptor was isolated from a man aged 30 to 39 who had recovered from COVID-19. CDR3 protein: CASSSPQGSVNTEAFF. As DNA, the CDR3 is TGTGCCAGCAGTTCCCCCCAGGGCTCGGTGAACACTGAAGCTTTCTTT.